These 27 T cell receptor beta chains were all obtained from the same sample, sequenced in a study of blood T cells in healthy people across ages (dated by TCRdb to the mid-2010s). The method behind the library was 5' RACE. Sequencing was performed on an Illumina HiSeq 2500. A second PCR of about 6 to 11 cycles was performed with a sample-barcoded 5' primer and a J-beta primer mix. TCRdb reprocessing: public reads trimmed at Q25 with fastp, clones called with MiXCR, in-frame beta chains kept. Duplicate CDR3 protein sequences are folded into a single record with the most common DNA and genes. For this sample the table gives 700,000 to 900,000 distinct CDR3 sequences, of which about 55% were detected only once. Of the sample, about 38% falls within the top ten clones. Sequencing used blood. The receptors shown here come from an elderly man in good health.

The chain combines TRBV7-2 with TRBJ2-3; TRBD2 agrees at 11 bases. The ends lost 5 bases at V and 0 bases at J; junction bases unmatched: 7. CDR3 length: 17 amino acids. The germline gives CDR1 SGHTA, CDR2 FQGNSA. The CDR3 region has the DNA TGTGCCAGCAGCCTCACGGGACTAGCGGCAAGCACAGATACGCAGTATTTT. The encoded protein is CASSLTGLAASTDTQYF. Drawing the rest from reference TRBV7-2 and TRBJ2-3, the complete variable domain is GAGVSQSPSNKVTEKGKDVELRCDPISGHTALYWYRQSLGQGLEFLIYFQGNSAPDKSGLPSDRFSAERTGGSVSTLTIQRTQQEDSAVYLCASSLTGLAASTDTQYFGPGTRLTVL.

This clonotype is a singleton in its sample. The gene calls are TRBV3-1 and TRBJ2-3; TRBD2 matches at 8 bases. Germline loops: CDR1 LGHDT, CDR2 YNNKEL (reference sequence). V was pared by 1 base and J by 14 bases, with 14 bases of the junction left unmatched. The CDR3 totals 15 residues. In DNA form, the CDR3 reads TGTGCCAGCAGCCAAGGAAAGCGGGGGCACAGAGACGCGTATTTT. This gives the protein CASSQGKRGHRDAYF.

In this sample, this clonotype turned up many times. The V call is TRBV7-9, the J call TRBJ1-6, with D possibly TRBD1 on 5 matching bases. The CDR3 runs 18 residues. Trimming cost V 1 base and J 7 bases, with 20 bases left between them. In germline, CDR1 is SEHNR, CDR2 FQNEAQ (reference sequence). In DNA form, the CDR3 reads TGTGCCAGCAGCTTAGAGGATGTATGGGGGAGGAGGAATTCACCCCTCCACTTT. Its translation: CASSLEDVWGRRNSPLHF.

The chain carries TRBV20-1 and TRBJ2-2; 9 nucleotides match TRBD2. This CDR3 spans 16 amino acids. Germline trimming cut 5 bases from V and 1 base from J; bases unmatched to any gene: 8. The germline V gene encodes CDR1 DFQATT and CDR2 SNEGSKA (reference sequence). The chain's CDR3 is CSAPTSGRGNTGELFF. For the CDR3, the DNA is TGCAGTGCTCCGACTAGCGGCCGTGGGAACACCGGGGAGCTGTTTTTT.

V and J are TRBV6-1 and TRBJ2-7, with a possible D match to TRBD1 (6 bases). Deletions cut 4 bases from V and 4 bases from J, with 17 bases between. Germline lookup yields CDR1 MNHNS and CDR2 SASEGT. The CDR3 runs 15 residues. The chain's CDR3 is CASSVSRGLSYEQYF. CDR3 coding DNA: TGTGCCAGCAGTGTTTCCAGGGGATTAAGTTACGAGCAGTACTTC.

V is TRBV18 and J is TRBJ2-7; D is ambiguous. V was pared by 5 bases and J by 6 bases, with 17 bases between. CDR3 length equals 14 residues. Germline V gene sequence: CDR1 KGHSH, CDR2 LQKENI. In nucleotides, the CDR3 is TGTGCCAGCTCAAGAACAGCCGAGACATCCGAGCAGTACTTC. It encodes CASSRTAETSEQYF.

The J gene is TRBJ2-5, the V gene TRBV6-6, with a weak D call TRBD1 (6 bases). This CDR3 is built from 13 residues. Germline V gives CDR1 MNHNY, CDR2 SVGAGI (reference sequence). V was clipped by 6 bases and J by 5 bases, with 13 bases between them. For the CDR3, the DNA is TGTGCCAGCAGCATACAGGGAACGGAGACCCAGTACTTC. Amino acids: CASSIQGTETQYF.

Points on this clonotype: It may be a read error: a sequence one base away is much more abundant. The gene calls are TRBV18 and TRBJ2-1; 10 bases are a match to TRBD2. Germline-derived CDR1 and CDR2 are KGHSH and LQKENI. This CDR3 comprises 15 residues. The junction had 4 bases not matched to a gene; V was cut back by 2 bases and J by 6 bases. The CDR3 nucleotides read TGTGCCAGCTCACCAGCGAGGACTAGCGGCAATGAGCAGTTCTTC. Its translation: CASSPARTSGNEQFF.

The chain joins TRBV5-1 to TRBJ2-2, with 10 nucleotides matching TRBD2. Trimming took 3 bases from V and 5 from J; bases not matched to a gene: 4. The length of the CDR3 is 15 residues. The V gene's germline CDR1 is SGHRS and CDR2 YFSETQ. CDR3 residues: CASSSASGSTGELFF. The CDR3 DNA sequence: TGCGCCAGCAGCTCAGCTAGCGGGAGTACCGGGGAGCTGTTTTTT. The whole variable domain, remainder taken from reference TRBV5-1 and TRBJ2-2, is KAGVTQTPRYLIKTRGQQVTLSCSPISGHRSVSWYQQTPGQGLQFLFEYFSETQRNKGNFPGRFSGRQFSNSRSEMNVSTLELGDSALYLCASSSASGSTGELFFGEGSRLTVL.

To note about this clonotype: The junction does not match germline at one end; this may be a read error. The rearrangement links TRBV5-6 to TRBJ1-1; 7 positions agree with TRBD1. The CDR3 extends over 17 amino acids. The germline CDR1 and CDR2 sequences are SGHDT and YYEEEE. CDR3 nucleotides: TGTGCCAGCAGCTTGGCCAAGGCAGGGGGAGTGAACAATGAAGCTTTCTTT. Encoded protein: CASSLAKAGGVNNEAFF.

This clonotype came up a few times. This chain connects TRBV10-3 to TRBJ2-1; 8 bases match TRBD2. With V trimmed by 5 bases and J by 7 bases, 4 bases remained unmatched. The CDR3 runs to 13 residues. Germline V gene lookup returns CDR1 ENHRY and CDR2 SYGVKD. The CDR3 is CAISPPGGNEQFF. Written as DNA, the CDR3 is TGTGCCATCAGTCCACCGGGAGGGAATGAGCAGTTCTTC.

The V gene is TRBV7-8, the J gene TRBJ1-2, with D possibly being TRBD1 (6 bases). The CDR3 has 14 amino acids. Germline-derived CDR1 and CDR2 are SGHVS and FQNEAQ. Trimming cost V 1 base and J 4 bases, with 10 bases left between them. CDR3 coding DNA: TGTGCCAGCAGCTTAGGGACAGAAATCTATGGCTACACCTTC. Translated: CASSLGTEIYGYTF. The full variable domain, completed using reference TRBV7-8 and TRBJ1-2, is GAGVSQSPRYKVAKRGQDVALRCDPISGHVSLFWYQQALGQGPEFLTYFQNEAQLDKSGLPSDRFFAERPEGSVSTLKIQRTQQEDSAVYLCASSLGTEIYGYTFGSGTRLTVV.

The chain carries TRBV6-6 and TRBJ2-4; D might be TRBD2 (5 bases). The better agreement between TRBJ2-7 and the DNA end casts doubt on the J call. This CDR3 is built from 12 residues. The germline gives CDR1 MNHNY, CDR2 SVGAGI (reference sequence). In DNA, the CDR3 is TGTGCCAGCAGGGCGGAGGCCTACGAGCAGTACTTC. It translates to CASRAEAYEQYF.

This clonotype occurred many times. The chain has TRBV4-1 and TRBJ1-4; 7 bases are a match to TRBD1. Germline loops: CDR1 MGHRA, CDR2 YSYEKL. The length of the CDR3 is 17 residues. With 1 base clipped from V and 2 bases from J, the junction kept 7 bases outside the gene matches. CDR3 in amino acids: CASSQVPMTGTNEKLFF. The DNA of the CDR3 is TGCGCCAGCAGCCAAGTTCCTATGACAGGGACTAATGAAAAACTGTTTTTT.

The genes are TRBV29-1 and TRBJ2-4; TRBD1 is a possible D gene (5 bases). The CDR3 length is 17 residues. Germline V gives CDR1 SQVTM, CDR2 ANQGSEA. Trimming took 5 bases from V and 0 from J, leaving 20 bases between them. The DNA of the CDR3 is TGCAGCGTTCCCGACAGTCTAGTTAACTTAGCCAAAAACATTCAGTACTTC. Protein sequence: CSVPDSLVNLAKNIQYF.

J is TRBJ2-2 and V is TRBV7-9, with TRBD2 identical over 12 bases. This CDR3 has 16 amino acids. Germline loops: CDR1 SEHNR, CDR2 FQNEAQ (reference sequence). The J segment lost 2 bases and the V segment lost 5 bases, leaving 3 bases of the junction unmatched. The CDR3 DNA sequence: TGTGCCAGCAGCATGACTAGCGGGAGAAACACCGGGGAGCTGTTTTTT. It yields the protein CASSMTSGRNTGELFF.

The chain couples TRBV7-8 to TRBJ1-4; maybe TRBD1 (5 bases). The CDR3 spans 17 residues. Trimming took 5 bases from V and 2 from J, leaving 18 bases between them. CDR1 SGHVS and CDR2 FQNEAQ come from the germline V gene. CDR3 in DNA: TGTGCCAGCAGCCGGGACGGGGGACTGAGGACTAATGAAAAACTGTTTTTT. Translated, it gives CASSRDGGLRTNEKLFF.

This clonotype was seen a few times. This chain uses TRBV5-5 with TRBJ2-7; 10 nucleotides match TRBD2. CDR3 size: 14 residues. Trimming took 0 bases from V and 9 from J; bases not matched to a gene: 6. Germline lookup yields CDR1 SGHKS and CDR2 YYEKEE (reference sequence). Written as DNA, the CDR3 is TGTGCCAGCAGCTTGGGGCTAGCGGGAGCCGGGCAGTACTTC. Its protein is CASSLGLAGAGQYF.

The CDR3 sequence: CASSQSRTGRDTEAFF. The CDR3 DNA follows: TGTGCCAGCAGCCAATCCCGGACAGGGCGGGACACTGAAGCTTTCTTT. The V call is TRBV3-1, the J call TRBJ1-1; 8 nucleotides line up with TRBD1. CDR1 and CDR2 (germline): LGHDT, YNNKEL (reference sequence). V lost 2 bases to trimming and J lost 3 bases; unmatched junction nucleotides: 8. The CDR3 loop spans 16 amino acids.

This clonotype was observed a few times. The rearrangement links TRBV5-1 to TRBJ1-2; 7 positions agree with TRBD1. The CDR3 is 15 amino acids. Germline V gene data show CDR1 as SGHRS and CDR2 as YFSETQ. The V and J ends lost 4 bases and 5 bases, in that order; junction bases with no gene match: 11. CDR3 region: CASSPRTGPAYGYTF. In nucleotides, the CDR3 is TGCGCCAGCAGCCCTCGGACAGGCCCGGCGTATGGCTACACCTTC.

This chain links TRBV6-5 with TRBJ2-1; either TRBD1 or TRBD2 may supply D (5 bases each). This CDR3 is built from 15 residues. Germline V lookup: CDR1 MNHEY, CDR2 SVGAGI. Trimming took off 4 bases at V and 7 bases at J, with 17 bases between the two ends. The CDR3 DNA is TGTGCCAGCAGTTCCACCGGGACCGCTCTTAATGAGCAGTTCTTC. Encoded protein: CASSSTGTALNEQFF.

With regard to this clonotype: The germline gene is not matched at one end of the junction; a read error may be the cause. The chain employs TRBV11-2 and TRBJ2-7; TRBD1 aligns across 8 bases. Germline CDR1 SGHAT, CDR2 FQNNGV. This CDR3 contains 14 residues. Written as DNA, the CDR3 is TGTGCCAACAGCTTAGGACAGGGCAGCTACGAGCAGTACTTC. Translated, it gives CANSLGQGSYEQYF. Filled out from reference TRBV11-2 and TRBJ2-7, the complete variable domain reads EAGVAQSPRYKIIEKRQSVAFWCNPISGHATLYWYQQILGQGPKLLIQFQNNGVVDDSQLPKDRFSAERLKGVDSTLKIQPAKLEDSAVYLCANSLGQGSYEQYFGPGTRLTVT.

Only a few counts were recorded for this clonotype. The V gene is TRBV5-6, the J gene TRBJ2-3; 11 positions match TRBD2. The CDR3 covers 16 residues. The V segment lost 4 bases and the J segment 2 bases; nucleotides outside the gene matches: 6. Germline lookup yields CDR1 SGHDT and CDR2 YYEEEE. The CDR3 here is CASSLGTSGYTDTQYF. The CDR3 nucleotides read TGTGCCAGCAGCCTAGGGACTAGCGGCTACACAGATACGCAGTATTTT. The variable domain in full, with the rest retrieved from reference TRBV5-6 and TRBJ2-3, is DAGVTQSPTHLIKTRGQQVTLRCSPKSGHDTVSWYQQALGQGPQFIFQYYEEEERQRGNFPDRFSGHQFPNYSSELNVNALLLGDSALYLCASSLGTSGYTDTQYFGPGTRLTVL.

This clonotype was counted only a few times. The J gene is TRBJ2-7, the V gene TRBV29-1, with D perhaps TRBD1 (5 bases). Germline V gene sequence: CDR1 SQVTM, CDR2 ANQGSEA. This CDR3 is 12 amino acids long. The V end lost 7 bases, the J end lost 0 bases, and 10 bases lay between the germline ends. The CDR3 nucleotides read TGCAGCGCCAGGGCAGACTCCTACGAGCAGTACTTC. It yields the protein CSARADSYEQYF.

The chain employs TRBV24-1 and TRBJ2-7, with D perhaps matching TRBD2 (7 bases). The V gene's germline CDR1 is KGHDR and CDR2 SFDVKD. The CDR3 is made up of 14 amino acids. Trimming took 8 bases from V and 0 from J, leaving 13 bases between them. The CDR3 nucleotides read TGTGCCACCAACAAGGGAGGGGGCTCCTACGAGCAGTACTTC. Protein sequence: CATNKGGGSYEQYF.

The chain employs TRBV12-3 or TRBV12-4 and TRBJ1-5; the D is unclear. The CDR3 extends over 12 amino acids. The V end lost 3 bases, the J end lost 6 bases, and 6 bases lay between the germline ends. CDR3 in amino acids: CASSFGSQPQHF. In DNA, the CDR3 is TGTGCCAGCAGTTTTGGGAGTCAGCCCCAGCATTTT.

The V call is TRBV20-1, the J call TRBJ2-7; TRBD1 aligns across 9 bases. CDR1 and CDR2 from the germline V gene are DFQATT and SNEGSKA (reference sequence). Trimming at V came to 5 bases and at J to 3 bases, leaving 8 bases not matched to a gene. This CDR3 has 14 amino acids. In DNA form, the CDR3 reads TGCAGTGCTGAAACCGGGACAGGGAACTACGAGCAGTACTTC. Encoded protein: CSAETGTGNYEQYF.